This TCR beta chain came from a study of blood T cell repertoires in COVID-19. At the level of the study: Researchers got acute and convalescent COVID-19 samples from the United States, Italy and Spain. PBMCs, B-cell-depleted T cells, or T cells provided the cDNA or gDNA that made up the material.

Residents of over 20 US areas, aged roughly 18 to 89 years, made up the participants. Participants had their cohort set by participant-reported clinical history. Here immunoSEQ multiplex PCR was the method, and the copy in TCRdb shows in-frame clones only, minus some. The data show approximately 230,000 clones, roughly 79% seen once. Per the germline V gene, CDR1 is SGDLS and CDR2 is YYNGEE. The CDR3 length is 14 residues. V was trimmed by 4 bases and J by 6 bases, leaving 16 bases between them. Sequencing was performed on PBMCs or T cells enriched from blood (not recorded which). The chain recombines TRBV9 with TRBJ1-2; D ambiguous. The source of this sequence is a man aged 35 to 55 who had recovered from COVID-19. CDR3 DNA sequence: TGTGCCAGCAGCTTGTCCGACCCACGGGATGGCTACACCTTC. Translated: CASSLSDPRDGYTF. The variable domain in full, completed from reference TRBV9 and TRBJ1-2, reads DSGVTQTPKHLITATGQRVTLRCSPRSGDLSVYWYQQSLDQGLQFLIQYYNGEERAKGNILERFSAQQFPDLHSELNLSSLELGDSALYFCASSLSDPRDGYTFGSGTRLTVV.